This is a list of T cell receptor beta chains from one sample in a study of blood T cell repertoires in COVID-19. Here immunoSEQ multiplex PCR was the method, and the copy in TCRdb shows in-frame clones only, minus some. The data show fewer than 400,000 clones, around 84% seen once. Sequencing was performed on peripheral blood. The source is a human donor in a cohort sampled during active COVID-19. CDR3s include the opening cysteine and the closing phenylalanine or tryptophan. The D gene is left open where the match is weak. The size of a clone is reported for some rows only, either as once, few or many, or as a class for expanded clones.

j_call	d_call	v_call	clone_size	cdr3_nt	cdr3_aa
TRBJ1-5	NA	TRBV6-5	NA	TGTGCCAGCAGTTACGGGCTCAGGTTAACAGATCAGCCCCAGCATTTT	CASSYGLRLTDQPQHF
TRBJ2-3	TRBD2	TRBV27	NA	TGTGCCAGCAGAGGACAGCGGGGGGGCACAGATACGCAGTATTTT	CASRGQRGGTDTQYF
TRBJ1-2	NA	TRBV2	NA	TGTGCCAGCGACCGGGACACCGATAACTATGGCTACACCTTC	CASDRDTDNYGYTF
TRBJ2-3	TRBD2	TRBV5-1	NA	TGCGCCAGCAGCTTGGACAGCGGGAGGGTAGATACGCAGTATTTT	CASSLDSGRVDTQYF
TRBJ1-2	NA	TRBV3-1/TRBV3-2	few	TGTGCCAGCAGCCAAGTCCGGGGACTTGGTGGCTACACCTTC	CASSQVRGLGGYTF
TRBJ1-6	NA	TRBV30	NA	TGTGCCTGGAGGCCCTCTCACCTATCGCCCCTCCACTTT	CAWRPSHLSPLHF
TRBJ1-2	TRBD1	TRBV28	NA	TGTGCCAGCACCTCCCCAGGGGGCTACAGTGGCTACACCTTC	CASTSPGGYSGYTF
TRBJ2-1	TRBD2	TRBV5-1	NA	TGCGCCAGCTCAGCGGGACTAAGCCTCGAGGAGCAGTTCTTC	CASSAGLSLEEQFF
TRBJ2-5	TRBD2	TRBV9	few	TGTGCCAGCAGCGGGACTAGCCAAGAGACCCAGTACTTC	CASSGTSQETQYF
TRBJ1-2	NA	TRBV5-1	NA	TGCGCCAGCAGCTTGCCCTGGGCAGGCCACAGTGGCTACACCTTC	CASSLPWAGHSGYTF
TRBJ2-1	NA	TRBV5-6	NA	TGTGCCAGCAGCCTTTTCCGAGGGAGCGGGACACCTAATGAGCAGTTCTTC	CASSLFRGSGTPNEQFF
TRBJ1-1	NA	TRBV5-6	NA	TGTGCCAGCAGCTTGGTTCAGGGGCTCACTGAAGCTTTCTTT	CASSLVQGLTEAFF
TRBJ1-1	NA	TRBV6-1	NA	TGTGCCAGCAGTGACGGCTTGGAATCAGGCACTGAAGCTTTCTTT	CASSDGLESGTEAFF
TRBJ1-1	TRBD1	TRBV29-1	NA	TGCAGCGTTACCCGGACAGGGGAAGCTTTCTTT	CSVTRTGEAFF
TRBJ1-2	TRBD1	TRBV19	NA	TGTGCCAGTAGTGCACGCCCCATCCGGGACAGGGGGCGCGGAGGCTACACCTTC	CASSARPIRDRGRGGYTF
TRBJ2-2	TRBD2	TRBV4-2	NA	TGTGCCAGCAGCCAAGATCGTCTAGCGGTGAACACCGGGGAGCTGTTTTTT	CASSQDRLAVNTGELFF
TRBJ2-5	NA	TRBV6-5	NA	TGTGCCAGCAGTTACGTCCGTCCGGGCCCCGGGGAGGCCCAGTACTTC	CASSYVRPGPGEAQYF
TRBJ1-5	NA	TRBV2	NA	TGTGCCAGCAGTGAGCAGGGGTTCAATCAGCCCCAGCATTTT	CASSEQGFNQPQHF
TRBJ1-2	NA	TRBV6-4	NA	TGTGCCAGCAGTGTGTATGTGGGCTACACCTTC	CASSVYVGYTF
TRBJ2-7	TRBD1	TRBV28	once	TGTGCCAGCAGTTTAGGGATTAAGGACAGGGCCGGGTACGAGCAGTACTTC	CASSLGIKDRAGYEQYF
TRBJ2-2	NA	TRBV29-1	NA	TGCAGCGCCCGACTAGGGTCCGGGGAGCTGTTTTTT	CSARLGSGELFF
TRBJ2-1	TRBD2	TRBV2	NA	TGTGCCAGCAGTCGAAAGCGGGAGGGCCTGAATGAGCAGTTCTTC	CASSRKREGLNEQFF